What follows is one TCR beta chain and its context. The antigen is undetermined. The repertoire was sequenced with immunoSEQ multiplex PCR; TCRdb's copy has only in-frame clones and lacks some. This sample has tens of thousands of clones, with approximately 91% found just once. This entry comes from a study of stem cell transplantation in POMP-related autoinflammatory disease. Across the whole study: Defective thymoproteasomes were hypothesized to impair CD8+ T-cell positive selection. Neutrophil and platelet engraftment from the graft donor was 100% through one year after transplant.

Findings of the study overall: Across all analyzed T-cell subsets, patients with PRAID tended toward reduced diversity and increased clonality.

This CDR3 region has 13 residues. Germline loops: CDR1 GTSNPN, CDR2 SVGIG (reference sequence). Trimming took off 2 bases at V and 3 bases at J, with 8 bases between the two ends. The sequenced sample was CD4+ T cells from PBMCs, obtained after stem cell transplantation. The clonotype was recovered from a human patient with POMP-related autoinflammation and immune dysregulation (PRAID). Some of these T cells may belong to the graft donor. The V gene is TRBV30, the J gene TRBJ1-5; D is unresolved. CDR3 nucleotides: TGTGCCTGGAGTCGCAGGACCAATCAGCCCCAGCATTTT. Its translation is CAWSRRTNQPQHF.